This T cell receptor beta chain originates from a study of regulatory T cells in long-lasting Graves disease. Regarding the study as a whole: Clonotypes that were public and shared totalled roughly 3,000 in persistent patients versus roughly 1,000 in new patients. The sample size was small, and this may have reduced accuracy.

This clonotype occurred many times. Antigen: not known. V shed 7 bases, J shed 3 bases, and the junction held 7 bases outside the gene matches. Germline V gene data show CDR1 as DFQATT and CDR2 as SNEGSKA (reference sequence). CDR3 length: 14 residues. Time point meaning: newly diagnosed GD, antithyroid drugs for less than 3 months. Construction of the TCR library relied on RNA isolated from PBMCs. Arm-PCR of CDR3 regions and iRepertoire HTBI primers were the basis on which TCR beta libraries were built. TCRdb ran MiXCR on the multiplex PCR reads and lists one entry per CDR3 protein. This table has 530,000 or so distinct CDR3 sequences, about 16% appearing once. This same sample was also taken into another study, of T cells in Graves' hyperthyroidism and ophthalmopathy. That work states: Criteria for exclusion of patients were uncontrolled infection, other autoimmune disease, pregnancy or lactation. Among thyroid clonotypes expanded above 0.001, most also appeared in blood.

The sample was peripheral blood mononuclear cells (PBMCs), taken at new diagnosis, from a patient treated with antithyroid drugs. This clonotype originated in a man aged 18 to 35 with Graves disease. The V call is TRBV20-1, the J call TRBJ2-3; 10 positions match TRBD2. The CDR3 region is CSVWTSGKTDTQYF. DNA for the CDR3: TGCAGTGTTTGGACTAGCGGAAAGACAGATACGCAGTATTTT.